The clone carrying this TCR beta chain was detected only a few times. Antigen specificity is unknown. The data originate from a study of T cells in Graves' hyperthyroidism and ophthalmopathy. Regions amplified from RNA transcripts were the TCR beta CDR3 regions. HTBI primers drove first-round RT-PCR of the TCR CDR3. One entry per CDR3 protein results from TCRdb running MiXCR on the multiplex PCR reads. Of 370,000 or so distinct CDR3 sequences listed, around 16% were seen once; the top ten hold roughly a quarter. Diagnoses rested on clinical symptoms, serum thyroxine and TRAb, thyroid ultrasound and orbital computed tomography. The CDR3 is made up of 14 amino acids. V was clipped by 7 bases and J by 7 bases, with 19 bases between them. Study-level findings and limits: Ophthalmopathy was predicted by the model a median of about 6.7 months ahead of onset.

This clonotype was obtained from a woman younger than 35 with Graves' hyperthyroidism that later progressed to Graves' ophthalmopathy. The chain is built from TRBV12-3 or TRBV12-4 and TRBJ1-2; the D gene is possibly TRBD1 (5 bases). The sequencing input was blood. The CDR3 loop is CASTAGLSRGGYTF. The CDR3 DNA is TGTGCCAGCACCGCCGGACTCTCTAGGGGTGGCTACACCTTC.